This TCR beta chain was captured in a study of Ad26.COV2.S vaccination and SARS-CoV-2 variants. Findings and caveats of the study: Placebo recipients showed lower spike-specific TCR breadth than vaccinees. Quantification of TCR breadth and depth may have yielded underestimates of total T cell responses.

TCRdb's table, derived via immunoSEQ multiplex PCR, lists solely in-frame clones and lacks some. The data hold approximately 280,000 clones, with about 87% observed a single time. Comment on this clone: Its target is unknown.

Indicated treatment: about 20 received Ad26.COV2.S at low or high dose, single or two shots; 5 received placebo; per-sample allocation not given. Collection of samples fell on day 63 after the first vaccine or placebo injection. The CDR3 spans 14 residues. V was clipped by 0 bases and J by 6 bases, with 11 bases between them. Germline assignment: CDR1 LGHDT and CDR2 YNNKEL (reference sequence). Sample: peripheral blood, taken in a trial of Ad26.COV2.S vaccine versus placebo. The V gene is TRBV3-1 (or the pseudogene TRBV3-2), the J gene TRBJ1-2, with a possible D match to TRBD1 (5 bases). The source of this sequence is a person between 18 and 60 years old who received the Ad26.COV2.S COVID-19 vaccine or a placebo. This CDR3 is CASSQDRGWHGYTF. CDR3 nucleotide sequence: TGTGCCAGCAGCCAAGATCGGGGGTGGCATGGCTACACCTTC.